The subject of this entry is one TCR beta chain. The antigen is not known. This sample was included in a study of Ad26.COV2.S vaccination and SARS-CoV-2 variants. Looking at the study overall: Donor allocation was to the COV1001 Ad26.COV2.S trial arm.

CDR3 length: 13 residues. Between the trimmed V and J ends, which lost 0 bases and 5 bases, there was a span of 5 bases. Per the germline V gene, CDR1 is SGHDN and CDR2 is FVKESK. Only in-frame clones appear in the TCRdb table, and some are missing; sequencing was by immunoSEQ multiplex PCR. The sample contains about half a million clones, 80% to 90% of which appear only once. Study results and limitations: Vaccine recipients and placebo recipients showed similar non-spike TCR breadth.

The treatment was: about 20 received Ad26.COV2.S at low or high dose, single or two shots; about 5 received placebo; per-sample allocation not given. After the first vaccine or placebo injection, samples were drawn on day 63. Boston hosted the donor, who was an adult aged 18-55 years. Participants' vaccine, an Ad26 vector, delivered Wuhan-strain SARS-CoV-2 spike. This TCR came from a person aged 18-60 years who received the Ad26.COV2.S COVID-19 vaccine or a placebo. V gene TRBV14 combines with J gene TRBJ2-1, with D uncertain. The input for sequencing was peripheral blood, taken in a trial of Ad26.COV2.S vaccine versus placebo. DNA for the CDR3: TGTGCCAGCAGCCAAGAAGATCACAATGAGCAGTTCTTC. Protein: CASSQEDHNEQFF.